These T cell receptor beta chains were read from a single sample in a study of T cell responses to AZD1222 COVID-19 vaccine. The repertoire was sequenced with immunoSEQ multiplex PCR; TCRdb's copy has only in-frame clones and lacks some. This table has roughly 130,000 clones, about nine tenths appearing once. The sample in question was peripheral blood, obtained on day 0 of AZD1222 vaccination. These receptors all come from an adult in good health. The CDR3 runs from the conserved cysteine through the conserved F or W. The D gene is left open where the match is weak. Clone size is given for some rows only: seen once, a few or many times, or a class if the clone is expanded.

v_gene,j_gene,d_gene,abundance,CDR3aa,CDR3nt
TRBV19,TRBJ1-6,.,.,CASSIPGTIPSPLHF,TGTGCCAGTAGTATACCAGGGACAATCCCATCACCCCTCCACTTT
TRBV5-1,TRBJ2-1,TRBD2,.,CASRSLAGSGNEQFF,TGCGCCAGCAGGTCGCTAGCGGGAAGTGGTAATGAGCAGTTCTTC
TRBV21-1,TRBJ2-1,.,.,CASSKGLAGPYNEQFF,TGTGCCAGCAGCAAGGGACTAGCGGGACCCTACAATGAGCAGTTCTTC
TRBV6-1,TRBJ2-2,TRBD2,once,CASSDQGGNLLNTGELFF,TGTGCCAGCAGTGACCAGGGAGGGAACCTCCTCAACACCGGGGAGCTGTTTTTT
TRBV25-1,TRBJ2-5,.,.,CASSEMGQGLRETQYF,TGTGCCAGCAGTGAAATGGGTCAGGGGTTACGGGAGACCCAGTACTTC
TRBV7-2,TRBJ2-5,TRBD2,.,CASSYLGGTQWGETQYF,TGTGCCAGCAGCTACCTGGGGGGGACCCAATGGGGAGAGACCCAGTACTTC
TRBV6-2/TRBV6-3,TRBJ1-5,.,.,CASSTPVGISNQPQHF,TGTGCCAGCAGTACCCCTGTGGGGATAAGCAATCAGCCCCAGCATTTT
TRBV7-2,TRBJ2-7,TRBD1,few,CASSLVGTVEQYF,TGTGCCAGCAGCTTAGTGGGGACAGTAGAGCAGTACTTC
TRBV6-2/TRBV6-3,TRBJ2-7,.,.,CASSIGLWEQYF,TGTGCCAGCAGTATTGGACTCTGGGAGCAGTACTTC
TRBV28,TRBJ1-5,.,.,CATLLGISQPQHF,TGTGCCACCCTACTGGGGATAAGTCAGCCCCAGCATTTT
TRBV5-1,TRBJ2-7,TRBD1,.,CASSRDRGVDEQYF,TGCGCCAGCAGTCGGGACAGGGGCGTCGACGAGCAGTACTTC
TRBV7-2,TRBJ2-1,TRBD2,.,CASSPGTSGRPSSYNEQFF,TGTGCCAGCAGCCCCGGGACTAGCGGGAGGCCGAGCTCCTACAATGAGCAGTTCTTC
TRBV10-3,TRBJ1-2,.,once,CAISESRANYGYTF,TGTGCCATCAGTGAGTCGCGGGCTAACTATGGCTACACCTTC
TRBV5-1,TRBJ2-5,.,.,CASSFGDQETQYF,TGCGCCAGCAGCTTTGGGGACCAAGAGACCCAGTACTTC
TRBV24-1,TRBJ2-1,.,.,CATSERGASNEQFF,TGTGCCACCAGTGAAAGGGGGGCAAGTAATGAGCAGTTCTTC
TRBV29-1,TRBJ2-3,.,.,CSVTLGTETQHTQYF,TGCAGCGTAACCTTGGGGACCGAAACTCAACATACGCAGTATTTT
TRBV7-2,TRBJ2-2,.,.,CASSLVNVRRGTGELFF,TGTGCCAGCAGCTTAGTGAATGTACGGAGAGGGACCGGGGAGCTGTTTTTT
TRBV5-1,TRBJ2-7,TRBD2,once,CASTGTSGGAGEQYF,TGCGCCAGCACCGGGACTAGCGGGGGGGCCGGCGAGCAGTACTTC
TRBV28,TRBJ1-1,TRBD1,.,CASSFTGGNAEAFF,TGTGCCAGCAGTTTTACAGGGGGGAACGCTGAAGCTTTCTTT
TRBV7-2,TRBJ1-4,.,.,CASSLGAGSEKLFF,TGTGCCAGCAGCTTAGGCGCAGGGTCAGAAAAACTGTTTTTT